The rows below give T cell receptor beta chains drawn from one sample of a study of cytomegalovirus exposure and HLA in healthy donors. Clones were sequenced by immunoSEQ multiplex PCR, and TCRdb holds only the in-frame ones, with some missing. Altogether some 130,000 clones are present, around 75% being singletons, with the ten largest covering 3.1%. Material: PBMCs. The origin of the receptors is a man aged 35 to 55 in good health and CMV-seronegative. Both conserved end residues are part of each CDR3. The D gene is left open where the match is weak. The size of a clone is reported for some rows only, either as once, few or many, or as a class for expanded clones.

V gene	J gene	clone size	D gene	CDR3 protein	CDR3 DNA
TRBV5-1	TRBJ2-2	many	-	CASGPGFTNTGELFF	TGCGCCAGCGGTCCAGGGTTTACGAACACCGGGGAGCTGTTTTTT
TRBV6-5	TRBJ2-3	once	TRBD2	CASSLSGGSTDTQYF	TGTGCCAGCAGTCTTTCGGGGGGATCCACAGATACGCAGTATTTT
TRBV6-6	TRBJ2-5	once	TRBD2	CASSYVTSGVRETQYF	TGTGCCAGCAGTTACGTAACTAGCGGGGTACGAGAGACCCAGTACTTC
TRBV5-1	TRBJ2-7	few	TRBD1	CASSLEGQAYSYEQYF	TGCGCCAGCAGCTTGGAGGGACAGGCATACTCCTACGAGCAGTACTTC
TRBV7-9	TRBJ2-5	-	-	CASSLDVAADQETQYF	TGTGCCAGCAGCTTAGACGTAGCGGCTGATCAAGAGACCCAGTACTTC
TRBV7-2	TRBJ2-1	-	-	CASSSARSEEQFF	TGTGCCAGCAGCTCCGCTCGGAGTGAAGAGCAGTTCTTC
TRBV11-3	TRBJ1-4	-	-	CASSLETGGEHEKLFF	TGTGCCAGCAGCTTAGAGACGGGGGGCGAGCATGAAAAACTGTTTTTT
TRBV7-9	TRBJ1-6	once	-	CASSPDSYNSPLHF	TGTGCCAGCAGCCCGGACAGCTATAATTCACCCCTCCACTTT
TRBV30	TRBJ1-4	-	TRBD1	CAWRPQTGLGEKLFF	TGTGCCTGGAGGCCCCAGACAGGGTTGGGTGAAAAACTGTTTTTT
TRBV30	TRBJ2-7	-	-	CAWSKEAEQYF	TGTGCCTGGAGTAAGGAGGCCGAGCAGTACTTC
TRBV7-2	TRBJ2-5	-	TRBD1	CASSLGTQGTGLQETQYF	TGTGCCAGCAGCTTAGGGACACAGGGGACCGGCCTCCAAGAGACCCAGTACTTC
TRBV28	TRBJ2-2	-	TRBD1	CASSSAGTGTGELFF	TGTGCCAGCAGTTCAGCCGGGACAGGGACCGGGGAGCTGTTTTTT
TRBV13	TRBJ2-7	-	-	CASSEAGWGPYEQYF	TGTGCCAGCAGCGAGGCGGGCTGGGGGCCCTACGAGCAGTACTTC
TRBV15	TRBJ1-2	-	TRBD1	CATSSLGQEGNYGYTF	TGTGCCACCAGCTCCCTCGGACAGGAAGGAAACTATGGCTACACCTTC
TRBV20-1	TRBJ2-7	-	-	CGSNQGPEQYF	TGCGGGAGTAACCAGGGGCCCGAGCAGTACTTC
TRBV27	TRBJ1-2	-	-	CASSISGQNYGYTF	TGTGCCAGCAGCATATCAGGGCAGAACTATGGCTACACCTTC
TRBV19	TRBJ2-5	few	TRBD1	CASSRQGALETQYF	TGTGCCAGTAGTAGACAGGGGGCCTTAGAGACCCAGTACTTC
TRBV2	TRBJ2-3	-	-	CASSGQLVADTQYF	TGTGCCAGCAGTGGACAGTTAGTCGCAGATACGCAGTATTTT
TRBV6-5	TRBJ2-7	-	-	CASMRTGTSYEQYF	TGTGCCAGCATGAGAACAGGGACCTCCTACGAGCAGTACTTC
TRBV10-3	TRBJ2-7	-	-	CAIRPRGSNEQYF	TGTGCCATCAGACCCAGGGGTAGTAATGAGCAGTACTTC
TRBV6-1	TRBJ1-1	-	TRBD1	CASSDAGWTGGTEAFF	TGTGCCAGCAGTGACGCGGGTTGGACAGGGGGGACTGAAGCTTTCTTT
TRBV7-3	TRBJ1-4	-	TRBD1	CASSPTGADNEKLFF	TGTGCCAGCAGCCCGACAGGGGCTGATAATGAAAAACTGTTTTTT
TRBV4-3	TRBJ2-7	few	-	CASSQDQAGGTYEQYF	TGCGCCAGCAGCCAAGATCAGGCAGGGGGGACCTACGAGCAGTACTTC
TRBV9	TRBJ1-2	few	-	CASSVPPDGRGYTF	TGTGCCAGCAGCGTACCCCCGGACGGGAGAGGCTACACCTTC
TRBV29-1	TRBJ1-2	few	TRBD1	CSVKKRQGGYGYTF	TGCAGCGTTAAAAAAAGACAGGGGGGGTATGGCTACACCTTC
TRBV4-1	TRBJ1-1	-	-	CASSQQLGRGTEAFF	TGCGCCAGCAGCCAACAACTAGGGCGGGGGACTGAAGCTTTCTTT
TRBV5-1	TRBJ2-3	-	TRBD2	CASSLHFSSGETDTQYF	TGCGCCAGCAGCTTACATTTCTCTAGCGGGGAGACAGATACGCAGTATTTT
TRBV7-9	TRBJ2-5	-	TRBD1	CASSLRAGQAIQETQYF	TGTGCCAGCAGCTTACGTGCGGGACAGGCAATTCAAGAGACCCAGTACTTC
TRBV6-6	TRBJ2-7	few	-	CASSPGDYEQYF	TGTGCCAGCAGTCCAGGGGACTACGAGCAGTACTTC
TRBV5-1	TRBJ2-7	few	TRBD1	CASSLLGQGNYEQYF	TGCGCCAGCAGCTTGTTGGGACAGGGTAACTACGAGCAGTACTTC
TRBV7-8	TRBJ2-3	-	-	CASSSHPRSRGADTQYF	TGTGCCAGCAGCTCCCACCCTAGGAGCCGCGGGGCAGATACGCAGTATTTT